The sequence of this TCR beta chain was determined in a study of T cell responses to AZD1222 COVID-19 vaccine. Points from the study as a whole: At baseline, just five to seven AZD1222 recipients tested seropositive. Sampling captured repertoires only after the peak T cell response.

On this clone itself: Its antigen is as yet unknown.

Germline CDR1 and CDR2: SGHRS and YFSETQ. V lost 7 bases to trimming and J lost 6 bases; unmatched junction nucleotides: 9. The CDR3 length is 14 residues. Method: immunoSEQ multiplex PCR; TCRdb's copy keeps in-frame clones and lacks some. The sample has about 130,000 clones, about nine tenths seen once; the top ten hold under 9.5%. Sequenced here: peripheral blood, sampled on day 0 of AZD1222 vaccination. This chain joins TRBV5-1 and TRBJ2-3; 9 bases match TRBD1. This receptor was obtained from an adult in good health. The CDR3 coding sequence is TGCGCCAGCCGCGCGCGGGACAGGGAGGATACGCAGTATTTT. This sequence encodes CASRARDREDTQYF.